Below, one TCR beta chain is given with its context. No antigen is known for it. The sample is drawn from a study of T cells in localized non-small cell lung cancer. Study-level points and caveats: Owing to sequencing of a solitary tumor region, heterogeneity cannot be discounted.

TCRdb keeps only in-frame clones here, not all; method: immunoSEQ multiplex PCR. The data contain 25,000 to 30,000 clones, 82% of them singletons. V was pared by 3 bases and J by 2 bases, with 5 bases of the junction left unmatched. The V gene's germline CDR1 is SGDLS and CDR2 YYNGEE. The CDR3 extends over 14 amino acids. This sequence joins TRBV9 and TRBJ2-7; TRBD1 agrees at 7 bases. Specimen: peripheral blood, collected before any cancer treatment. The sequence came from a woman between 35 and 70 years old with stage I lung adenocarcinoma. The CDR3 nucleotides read TGTGCCAGCAGCGGATCCGGGACAGCCTACGAGCAGTACTTC. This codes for CASSGSGTAYEQYF. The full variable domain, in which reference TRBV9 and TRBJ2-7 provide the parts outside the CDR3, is DSGVTQTPKHLITATGQRVTLRCSPRSGDLSVYWYQQSLDQGLQFLIQYYNGEERAKGNILERFSAQQFPDLHSELNLSSLELGDSALYFCASSGSGTAYEQYFGPGTRLTVT.